Each of the 15 T cell receptor beta chains below was sequenced from the same sample in a study of cytomegalovirus exposure and HLA in healthy donors. The study ran its PCR with 60 Vbeta and 13 Jbeta primers. Repertoires were generated with immunoSEQ multiplex PCR, while TCRdb's copy carries only in-frame clones and drops some. Altogether around 91,000 clones are present, around 80% being singletons, with the ten largest covering less than 5.5%. The sample consisted of PBMCs. The receptors here all came from a male donor in good health and CMV-seropositive.

The chain uses TRBV5-1 and TRBJ1-1; D not resolved. CDR3 length: 13 amino acids. V lost 2 bases to trimming and J lost 3 bases, with 8 bases between them. Germline V gene sequence: CDR1 SGHRS, CDR2 YFSETQ. CDR3 loop: CASSFARDTEAFF. Written as DNA, the CDR3 is TGCGCCAGCAGCTTTGCCCGAGACACTGAAGCTTTCTTT.

The chain combines TRBV2 with TRBJ2-7; D not certain. V lost 0 bases and J 7 bases, leaving 10 bases between the germline ends. This CDR3 spans 13 amino acids. CDR1 and CDR2 (germline): SNHLY, FYNNEI. The CDR3 here is CASSEAPSREQYF. For the CDR3, the DNA is TGTGCCAGCAGTGAAGCCCCTTCGAGAGAGCAGTACTTC.

In this sample, this clone turned up once. The chain couples TRBV28 to TRBJ2-2; a possible D gene is TRBD1 (5 bases). V dropped 7 bases and J dropped 6 bases, with 27 bases sitting between them. This CDR3 is built from 18 residues. Germline lookup yields CDR1 MDHEN and CDR2 SYDVKM. CDR3 DNA: TGTGCCAGCATCTTAAGGGGTAGGATTGATGCGGTTGCCGGGGAGCTGTTTTTT. Translating it yields CASILRGRIDAVAGELFF. Together with reference TRBV28 and TRBJ2-2, the CDR3 gives the full variable domain: DVKVTQSSRYLVKRTGEKVFLECVQDMDHENMFWYRQDPGLGLRLIYFSYDVKMKEKGDIPEGYSVSREKKERFSLILESASTNQTSMYLCASILRGRIDAVAGELFFGEGSRLTVL.

The J gene is TRBJ2-2, the V gene TRBV7-3, with 8 positions matching TRBD2. Germline assignment: CDR1 SGHTA and CDR2 FQGTGA. V dropped 6 bases and J dropped 5; count of bases not matched to a gene: 8. The CDR3 runs 15 residues. This CDR3 is CASRDAGGGTGELFF. The CDR3 DNA follows: TGTGCCAGCAGAGACGCGGGGGGCGGGACCGGGGAGCTGTTTTTT.

There are a few counts of this clone. The rearrangement joins TRBV6-6 to TRBJ2-2; D call uncertain. The germline CDR1 and CDR2 sequences are MNHNY and SVGAGI (reference sequence). The length of the CDR3 is 13 residues. V lost 0 bases and J 5 bases, leaving 4 bases between the germline ends. CDR3 in amino acids: CASSYSETGELFF. In DNA, the CDR3 is TGTGCCAGCAGTTACTCGGAGACCGGGGAGCTGTTTTTT.

The chain combines TRBV28 with TRBJ2-1, with 7 bases matching TRBD2. The V and J ends lost 6 bases and 7 bases, in that order; junction bases with no gene match: 9. This CDR3 region has 14 residues. Germline values: CDR1 MDHEN, CDR2 SYDVKM. The CDR3 loop is CASSPRDYPNEQFF. For the CDR3, the DNA is TGTGCCAGCAGCCCCCGGGACTACCCTAATGAGCAGTTCTTC.

The chain carries TRBV19 and TRBJ2-7; D may be TRBD1 (6 bases). Germline CDR1 and CDR2: LNHDA and SQIVND (reference sequence). Trimming stripped 5 bases from V and 1 base from J, with 12 bases between. The CDR3 length is 14 residues. This CDR3 is CASSEGELSYEQYF. The CDR3 nucleotides read TGTGCCAGTAGTGAGGGGGAACTTTCCTACGAGCAGTACTTC.

The CDR3 spells CASSIDSPGLAASTDTQYF. DNA for the CDR3: TGTGCCAGCAGTATCGATTCCCCGGGACTAGCGGCAAGCACAGATACGCAGTATTTT. This chain connects TRBV7-9 to TRBJ2-3, with 11 bases that match TRBD2. V lost 6 bases to trimming and J lost 0 bases; unmatched junction nucleotides: 14. The CDR3 spans 19 residues. Germline values: CDR1 SEHNR, CDR2 FQNEAQ (reference sequence).

This chain uses TRBV30 with TRBJ1-2; 7 nucleotides agree with TRBD1. V was clipped by 3 bases and J by 4 bases; unmatched bases: 2. CDR1 GTSNPN and CDR2 SVGIG come from the germline V gene (reference sequence). There are 12 residues in the CDR3. CDR3 coding DNA: TGTGCCTGGAGCCGGGACAGCTATGGCTACACCTTC. Amino acid sequence: CAWSRDSYGYTF.

J is TRBJ1-2 and V is TRBV6-1; unclear D gene. V lost 6 bases to trimming and J lost 4 bases, with 12 bases between them. The CDR3 is 13 amino acids. CDR1 and CDR2 (germline): MNHNS, SASEGT. Here the CDR3 reads CASSQYTSYGYTF. In DNA, the CDR3 is TGTGCCAGCAGCCAATACACCTCCTATGGCTACACCTTC.

This chain uses TRBV30 with TRBJ2-5; D possibly corresponds to TRBD2 (5 bases). This CDR3 contains 13 residues. V was pared by 7 bases and J by 4 bases, with 16 bases between. Per the germline V gene, CDR1 is GTSNPN and CDR2 is SVGIG (reference sequence). CDR3 residues: CASTGHRGETQYF. The CDR3 DNA sequence: TGTGCCTCCACGGGCCATCGGGGAGAGACCCAGTACTTC.

The genes are TRBV4-1 and TRBJ2-1; D ambiguous. Trimming removed 0 bases at V and 0 bases at J, with 9 bases between. The CDR3 covers 16 residues. Germline V gene lookup returns CDR1 MGHRA and CDR2 YSYEKL. The CDR3 reads CASSQDESTSYNEQFF. The CDR3, as DNA: TGCGCCAGCAGCCAAGATGAGAGTACCTCCTACAATGAGCAGTTCTTC.

The genes are TRBV29-1 and TRBJ2-1, with D perhaps matching TRBD1 (6 bases). The CDR3 runs to 13 residues. With 6 bases removed from V and 2 bases from J, the gap between germline ends came to 11 bases. From germline, CDR1 is SQVTM and CDR2 ANQGSEA. DNA for the CDR3: TGCAGCGTAAGACGGGACACCTACAATGAGCAGTTCTTC. It yields the protein CSVRRDTYNEQFF.

The CDR3 protein is CASSAPTGRGGETQYF. In nucleotides, the CDR3 is TGTGCCAGCAGCGCTCCAACCGGACGGGGAGGGGAGACCCAGTACTTC. The chain links TRBV28 to TRBJ2-5, with 7 bases lining up with TRBD2. Germline V lookup: CDR1 MDHEN, CDR2 SYDVKM. V was pared by 6 bases and J by 5 bases, with 15 bases of the junction left unmatched. The CDR3 covers 16 residues.

The CDR3 DNA reads as TGTGCCAGCAGTTTGGCTCAGATACCCAGGGGGTCCAAAGAGACCCAGTACTTC. Its protein product is CASSLAQIPRGSKETQYF. The V and J genes are TRBV28 and TRBJ2-5; 7 bases match TRBD1. This CDR3 region has 18 residues. The ends lost 3 bases at V and 3 bases at J; junction bases unmatched: 16. CDR1 MDHEN and CDR2 SYDVKM come from the germline V gene.